The 29 T cell receptor beta chains listed next were all sequenced from one sample in a study of blood T cell repertoires in COVID-19. Profiling relied on immunoSEQ multiplex PCR, and the TCRdb table lists in-frame clones only, not all of them. The sample records more than 65,000 clones, roughly 85% being singletons. The sequencing sample was made of peripheral blood. All receptors come from a woman of 80 years or more with acute or convalescent COVID-19.

The chain carries TRBV3-1 (or the pseudogene TRBV3-2) and TRBJ1-2; D remains ambiguous. Trimming took off 4 bases at V and 0 bases at J, with 6 bases between the two ends. The germline CDR1 and CDR2 sequences are LGHDT and YNNKEL (reference sequence). The CDR3 consists of 13 residues. The CDR3 reads CASSRVANYGYTF. The CDR3 bases are TGTGCCAGCAGCCGTGTAGCTAACTATGGCTACACCTTC.

The chain joins TRBV4-1 to TRBJ1-6, with D possibly being TRBD1 (6 bases). This CDR3 has 15 residues. V lost 5 bases, J lost 9 bases, and 17 bases lay in between. Germline V gene sequence: CDR1 MGHRA, CDR2 YSYEKL. The CDR3 nucleotides are TGCGCCAGCAGCACCCCAGGGGCGAGAGGTTCACCCCTCCACTTT. Encoded protein: CASSTPGARGSPLHF.

The V call is TRBV14, the J call TRBJ2-1; D is possibly TRBD1 (6 bases). Trimming shortened V by 6 bases and J by 12 bases, and 15 bases separated the two germline ends. The CDR3 is 12 amino acids. Germline lookup yields CDR1 SGHDN and CDR2 FVKESK. The CDR3, as DNA: TGTGCCAGCAGTCCAGACAGGATGGTGCAGTTCTTC. Translating it yields CASSPDRMVQFF. The full variable domain, in which reference TRBV14 and TRBJ2-1 provide the parts outside the CDR3, is EAGVTQFPSHSVIEKGQTVTLRCDPISGHDNLYWYRRVMGKEIKFLLHFVKESKQDESGMPNNRFLAERTGGTYSTLKVQPAELEDSGVYFCASSPDRMVQFFGPGTRLTVL.

The gene calls are TRBV6-5 and TRBJ1-1, with no clear D. The CDR3 is 14 amino acids. Germline V gives CDR1 MNHEY, CDR2 SVGAGI. Trimming removed 11 bases at V and 3 bases at J, with 19 bases between. CDR3 loop: CASRGAAPDTEAFF. The CDR3 DNA is TGTGCCTCCCGGGGAGCAGCACCAGACACTGAAGCTTTCTTT.

This clone has only a few counts. The chain is built from TRBV6-1 and TRBJ1-6; 10 positions match TRBD1. Germline V gives CDR1 MNHNS, CDR2 SASEGT. The V gene end was trimmed by 2 bases and the J gene end by 3 bases; junction bases not matched to a gene: 7. The CDR3 has 18 residues. In nucleotides, the CDR3 is TGTGCCAGCAGTGAAAGGGGGGGACAGGGGAACTATAATTCACCCCTCCACTTT. Translation gives CASSERGGQGNYNSPLHF.

The V call is TRBV4-1, the J call TRBJ1-1, with 7 bases that match TRBD1. V lost 0 bases to trimming and J lost 3 bases; unmatched junction nucleotides: 7. CDR1 is MGHRA, CDR2 YSYEKL, per germline. CDR3 length: 16 amino acids. In DNA form, the CDR3 reads TGCGCCAGCAGCCAAGAAGGGACAGCGGGTCACACTGAAGCTTTCTTT. Translated: CASSQEGTAGHTEAFF.

This chain links TRBV5-8 with TRBJ1-5; 9 positions match TRBD1. With 4 bases clipped from V and 6 bases from J, the junction kept 2 bases outside the gene matches. CDR1 SGHTS and CDR2 YDEGEE come from the germline V gene. The CDR3 runs to 13 residues. CDR3 DNA sequence: TGTGCCAGCAGCGGGACAGGGTTTCAGCCCCAGCATTTT. This gives the protein CASSGTGFQPQHF.

This chain connects TRBV21-1 to TRBJ1-5; the D call TRBD1 from the table was never checked on the DNA. TRBV21-1 is given as a pseudogene. The CDR3 spans 15 residues. CDR3 in DNA: TGTGCCAGCAGCAACTCAGGGGTTGCGGTGGAGCCCCAGCATTTT. It specifies CASSNSGVAVEPQHF.

This chain uses TRBV5-3 with TRBJ2-7; D might be TRBD1 (6 bases). TRBV5-3 is placed among ORFs of uncertain function. The CDR3 runs 13 residues. Trimming cost V 9 bases and J 5 bases, with 18 bases left between them. DNA for the CDR3: TGTGCCACCCCGGCAGGGGTTGATCACGAGCAGTACTTC. This translates into CATPAGVDHEQYF.

This clone was picked up one time. V is TRBV20-1 and J is TRBJ2-5; 11 bases are a match to TRBD2. The V gene's germline CDR1 is DFQATT and CDR2 SNEGSKA (reference sequence). The CDR3 spans 17 residues. The V gene end was trimmed by 3 bases and the J gene end by 0 bases; junction bases not matched to a gene: 9. The CDR3, as DNA: TGCAGTGCTAGTGCTAGCGGGGGGCCGTCGTACCAAGAGACCCAGTACTTC. Residues: CSASASGGPSYQETQYF.

This clone was seen a few times. The chain is built from TRBV23-1 and TRBJ1-1; D is unclear. TRBV23-1 is noted as an ORF with a role that remains uncertain. The V end was cut by 2 bases, the J end by 1 base, with 20 bases between. The CDR3 has 18 residues. CDR3 amino acids: CASSQIREGVRANTEAFF. CDR3 sequence (DNA): TGCGCCAGCAGTCAAATACGAGAGGGTGTGAGGGCGAACACTGAAGCTTTCTTT.

The V and J genes are TRBV2 and TRBJ2-7; D is possibly TRBD1 (5 bases). Germline V CDR1 and CDR2: SNHLY, FYNNEI. The V end was cut by 3 bases, the J end by 10 bases, with 19 bases between. CDR3 length: 14 amino acids. This chain's CDR3 is CASSERRQGISQYF. In DNA form, the CDR3 reads TGTGCCAGCAGTGAGAGGCGGCAGGGTATCTCTCAGTACTTC. The complete variable domain, with remaining parts taken from reference TRBV2 and TRBJ2-7, reads EPEVTQTPSHQVTQMGQEVILRCVPISNHLYFYWYRQILGQKVEFLVSFYNNEISEKSEIFDDQFSVERPDGSNFTLKIRSTKLEDSAMYFCASSERRQGISQYFGPGTRLTVT.

The CDR3 loop is CASSWQGSTDTQYF. The CDR3 DNA sequence: TGTGCCAGCAGCTGGCAGGGTAGCACAGATACGCAGTATTTT. The gene calls are TRBV7-3 and TRBJ2-3, with D possibly being TRBD1 (5 bases). The CDR3 has 14 amino acids. The ends were cut back, 4 bases at V and 0 bases at J, with 8 bases in the middle. The V gene's germline CDR1 is SGHTA and CDR2 FQGTGA.

This chain joins TRBV6-1 and TRBJ2-3, with D possibly being TRBD1 (5 bases). The CDR3 extends over 17 amino acids. CDR1 is MNHNS, CDR2 SASEGT, per germline. Between the trimmed V and J ends, which lost 1 base and 3 bases, there was a span of 17 bases. The CDR3 nucleotides read TGTGCCAGCAGTGAAGAAGGGGCGAGGTTGCGGACAGATACGCAGTATTTT. Its protein product is CASSEEGARLRTDTQYF.

This chain links TRBV3-1 (or the pseudogene TRBV3-2) with TRBJ2-7; 8 positions agree with TRBD2. V trimming: 5 bases; J trimming: 2 bases; junction bases outside the gene matches: 8. This CDR3 has 15 residues. Germline CDR1 and CDR2: LGHDT and YNNKEL (reference sequence). The CDR3 nucleotides are TGTGCCAGCAGCTCAAGCGGGGGAGGGCCCTACGAGCAGTACTTC. The encoded protein is CASSSSGGGPYEQYF.

The chain employs TRBV11-3 and TRBJ2-3, with 12 bases lining up with TRBD2. The V gene's germline CDR1 is SGHNT and CDR2 YENEEA. V shed 5 bases and J 0 bases; nucleotides not matched to a gene: 3. This CDR3 spans 16 amino acids. CDR3 loop: CASSPGLAGSTDTQYF. The CDR3 nucleotides are TGTGCCAGCAGCCCTGGACTAGCGGGGAGCACAGATACGCAGTATTTT.

The V gene is TRBV6-4, the J gene TRBJ2-3, with D possibly being TRBD2 (6 bases). In germline, CDR1 is MRHNA, CDR2 SNTAGT. The CDR3 contains 14 residues. V dropped 5 bases and J dropped 1 base, with 10 bases sitting between them. CDR3: CASSRDFGTDTQYF. The CDR3 nucleotides are TGTGCCAGCAGTCGGGACTTCGGCACAGATACGCAGTATTTT.

This clone was counted once. The rearrangement uses TRBV5-5 and TRBJ1-5, with 7 bases matching TRBD1. Germline CDR1 and CDR2: SGHKS and YYEKEE (reference sequence). The J segment lost 3 bases and the V segment lost 4 bases, leaving 4 bases of the junction unmatched. This CDR3 region has 14 residues. The CDR3 nucleotides are TGTGCCAGCAGCGCCGGGACAGTCAATCAGCCCCAGCATTTT. Translation: CASSAGTVNQPQHF. The full variable domain, in which reference TRBV5-5 and TRBJ1-5 provide the parts outside the CDR3, is DAGVTQSPTHLIKTRGQQVTLRCSPISGHKSVSWYQQVLGQGPQFIFQYYEKEERGRGNFPDRFSARQFPNYSSELNVNALLLGDSALYLCASSAGTVNQPQHFGDGTRLSIL.

The V gene is TRBV27, the J gene TRBJ2-7; TRBD2 matches at 10 bases. Germline V gives CDR1 MNHEY, CDR2 SMNVEV (reference sequence). The junction had 8 bases not matched to a gene; V was cut back by 6 bases and J by 3 bases. This CDR3 has 15 amino acids. For the CDR3, the DNA is TGTGCCAGCAGCTGGGAAGGGACTAGCGACTACGAGCAGTACTTC. It codes for CASSWEGTSDYEQYF.

This chain uses TRBV18 with TRBJ2-7; 8 nucleotides agree with TRBD1. V was clipped by 6 bases and J by 5 bases; unmatched bases: 6. The CDR3 length is 13 residues. The germline V gene has CDR1 KGHSH and CDR2 LQKENI. The CDR3 sequence: CASSLLQGDEQYF. CDR3 in DNA: TGTGCCAGCTCGCTATTACAGGGGGACGAGCAGTACTTC.

This chain uses TRBV6-2 or TRBV6-3 with TRBJ1-1, with D possibly being TRBD1 (6 bases). Germline CDR1 is MNHEY and CDR2 is SVGEGT. V was cut by 5 bases and J by 3 bases, with 19 bases left in between. There are 16 residues in the CDR3. The DNA for the CDR3 is TGTGCCAGCAGTCGGCAGAGTCCAGGGGTAGACACTGAAGCTTTCTTT. Translating it yields CASSRQSPGVDTEAFF.

The chain joins TRBV5-6 to TRBJ2-6; 10 bases are a match to TRBD1. The CDR3 is 19 residues long. Germline V gives CDR1 SGHDT, CDR2 YYEEEE. The V segment lost 4 bases and the J segment 0 bases; nucleotides outside the gene matches: 10. In DNA, the CDR3 is TGTGCCAGCAGCCCCCGGCCCCGGGACAGGGGCTCTGGGGCCAACGTCCTGACTTTC. Translation gives CASSPRPRDRGSGANVLTF.

This clone occurred once. The chain links TRBV2 to TRBJ1-2, with 8 positions matching TRBD1. The CDR3 length is 13 residues. Germline V gene sequence: CDR1 SNHLY, CDR2 FYNNEI. The V segment lost 7 bases and the J segment 8 bases; nucleotides outside the gene matches: 9. CDR3 in DNA: TGTGCCAGCAAGGAACAGGGGGTCGGGGGCTACACCTTC. It specifies CASKEQGVGGYTF.

This clone was recorded once. This chain connects TRBV5-1 to TRBJ1-4; the D is unclear. This CDR3 region has 15 residues. In germline, CDR1 is SGHRS, CDR2 YFSETQ. The V gene lost 0 bases and the J gene lost 0 bases, with 6 bases spanning the gap. The CDR3: CASSLERATNEKLFF. In DNA form, the CDR3 reads TGCGCCAGCAGCTTGGAGAGAGCAACTAATGAAAAACTGTTTTTT.

This rearrangement joins TRBV7-2 to TRBJ2-7, with TRBD2 identical over 9 bases. This CDR3 region has 14 residues. The germline V gene has CDR1 SGHTA and CDR2 FQGNSA. The V segment lost 4 bases and the J segment 5 bases; nucleotides outside the gene matches: 6. CDR3 coding DNA: TGTGCCAGCAGCTCTAGCGGGGTGAACAACGAGCAGTACTTC. Amino acid sequence: CASSSSGVNNEQYF. Full variable domain (remainder filled in from reference TRBV7-2 and TRBJ2-7): GAGVSQSPSNKVTEKGKDVELRCDPISGHTALYWYRQSLGQGLEFLIYFQGNSAPDKSGLPSDRFSAERTGGSVSTLTIQRTQQEDSAVYLCASSSSGVNNEQYFGPGTRLTVT.

This chain uses TRBV19 with TRBJ1-5, with 9 bases that match TRBD1. After removal of 8 bases from V and 4 bases from J, the junction contained 3 bases not matched to a gene. The CDR3 totals 13 residues. Looked up from germline, CDR1 is LNHDA and CDR2 is SQIVND (reference sequence). CDR3: CASGQGRNQPQHF. CDR3 coding DNA: TGTGCCAGTGGACAGGGGAGAAATCAGCCCCAGCATTTT.

This chain links TRBV9 with TRBJ1-6; D is possibly TRBD1 (5 bases). The V gene lost 4 bases and the J gene lost 5 bases, with 10 bases spanning the gap. CDR3 length equals 14 residues. Per germline, CDR1 SGDLS and CDR2 YYNGEE. CDR3 sequence (DNA): TGTGCCAGCAGCTGGCAGGGTAATAATTCACCCCTCCACTTT. This gives the protein CASSWQGNNSPLHF.

To note about this clone: Sequence at one end of the junction differs from germline and may be a read error. This rearrangement joins TRBV19 to TRBJ1-1; the match to TRBD1 covers 8 bases. Germline assignment: CDR1 LNHDA and CDR2 SQIVND (reference sequence). The CDR3 totals 14 residues. This CDR3 reads CASSLDRGGTEAFF. CDR3 in DNA: TGTGCCAGTAGTTTAGACAGGGGTGGCACTGAAGCTTTCTTT.

This chain joins TRBV19 and TRBJ1-2, with D perhaps TRBD1 (5 bases). V lost 5 bases and J 5 bases, leaving 15 bases between the germline ends. The CDR3 covers 14 residues. Germline V CDR1 and CDR2: LNHDA, SQIVND (reference sequence). CDR3 loop: CASSLGGSPYGYTF. The CDR3 coding sequence is TGTGCCAGTAGTCTCGGGGGAAGCCCTTATGGCTACACCTTC.